These 16 T cell receptor beta chains came from one sample sequenced in a study of blood T cells in healthy people across ages. Next came a second PCR, run for about 6 to 11 cycles, which used a sample-barcoded 5' primer along with a J-beta primer mix. TCRdb re-called the 5' RACE reads through MiXCR, storing one row per CDR3 protein. Of some 1.4 million distinct CDR3 sequences in the sample, 42% were seen once. The sample consisted of blood. These receptors were taken from a woman under 30 in good health.

Concerning this clonotype itself: A much larger clone differs from this one at a single base, so this may be a read error. The V call is TRBV4-1, the J call TRBJ2-1, with 13 bases that match TRBD2. CDR1 is MGHRA and CDR2 is YSYEKL in the germline V gene. The CDR3 consists of 15 residues. The CDR3 is CAGSQGTSGEYEQFF. CDR3 nucleotides: TGCGCCGGCAGCCAAGGGACTAGCGGGGAATATGAGCAGTTCTTC.

This clonotype was seen more than once but under ten times. One junction end does not reproduce the germline sequence, and a read error may be involved. The rearrangement joins TRBV5-1 to TRBJ2-1, with TRBD1 identical over 7 bases. This CDR3 is built from 15 residues. The germline CDR1 and CDR2 sequences are SGHRS and YFSETQ. The CDR3 DNA is TGTGCCAGCACCACTGCAGGGGGCTCCTACAATGAGCAGTTCTTC. Residues: CASTTAGGSYNEQFF.

This chain links TRBV18 with TRBJ1-1, with 9 bases aligning to TRBD1. The CDR3 has 15 residues. Germline V gives CDR1 KGHSH, CDR2 LQKENI. V dropped 2 bases and J dropped 5; count of bases not matched to a gene: 6. This chain's CDR3 is CASSPITGGRTEAFF. The CDR3 nucleotides are TGTGCCAGCTCACCAATAACAGGGGGCCGGACTGAAGCTTTCTTT.

V gene TRBV10-3 combines with J gene TRBJ2-3; tentative D call: TRBD1 (5 bases). V was trimmed by 3 bases and J by 0 bases, leaving 13 bases between them. This CDR3 is 16 amino acids long. CDR1 is ENHRY and CDR2 is SYGVKD in the germline V gene. Here the CDR3 reads CAISEPGAASTDTQYF. In DNA form, the CDR3 reads TGTGCCATCAGTGAACCTGGGGCAGCGAGCACAGATACGCAGTATTTT.

This clonotype was seen a handful of times. The V call is TRBV20-1, the J call TRBJ1-6; D is undetermined. V lost 1 base, J lost 6 bases, and 10 bases lay in between. Germline V gene data show CDR1 as DFQATT and CDR2 as SNEGSKA (reference sequence). The CDR3 loop spans 14 amino acids. In nucleotides, the CDR3 is TGCAGTGCTAGAGTGGAGGCCATTAATTCACCCCTCCACTTT. It specifies CSARVEAINSPLHF.

V gene TRBV20-1 combines with J gene TRBJ2-5, with 12 bases lining up with TRBD2. Germline V lookup: CDR1 DFQATT, CDR2 SNEGSKA (reference sequence). V shed 5 bases and J 5 bases; nucleotides not matched to a gene: 15. This CDR3 has 17 residues. This CDR3 is CSAWGWASGGVEETQYF. DNA of the CDR3: TGCAGTGCTTGGGGCTGGGCTAGCGGGGGGGTTGAGGAGACCCAGTACTTC.

The chain links TRBV20-1 to TRBJ2-1, with 7 bases lining up with TRBD1. In germline, CDR1 is DFQATT, CDR2 SNEGSKA (reference sequence). This CDR3 contains 11 residues. Unmatched junction bases numbered 4, after V lost 6 bases and J lost 8 bases. This chain's CDR3 is CSATGVDEQFF. The CDR3 region has the DNA TGCAGTGCCACAGGGGTTGATGAGCAGTTCTTC.

The chain carries TRBV5-1 and TRBJ1-2, with a weak D call TRBD1 (5 bases). Germline CDR1 reads SGHRS; CDR2 reads YFSETQ. V lost 5 bases to trimming and J lost 6 bases, with 20 bases between them. The CDR3 runs 15 residues. The CDR3 DNA sequence: TGCGCCAGCAGTTTTCGGTGGGGCGCGGAAGATGGCTACACCTTC. Protein product: CASSFRWGAEDGYTF.

The chain links TRBV14 to TRBJ2-3, with D maybe TRBD2 (5 bases). This CDR3 contains 15 residues. Trimming cost V 3 bases and J 2 bases, with 12 bases left between them. Germline lookup yields CDR1 SGHDN and CDR2 FVKESK. The CDR3 sequence is CASSQRLAITDTQYF. The CDR3 coding sequence is TGTGCCAGCAGCCAGAGGCTAGCCATCACAGATACGCAGTATTTT.

There are a few counts of this clonotype. As DNA, the CDR3 is TGTGCCAGCAGTTTCCAGCGGGAGCCGAGGAATGAGCAGTACTTC. This codes for CASSFQREPRNEQYF. This chain connects TRBV12-3 or TRBV12-4 to TRBJ2-1; 8 bases fit TRBD2. The assigned J gene may be wrong: the sequence end matches TRBJ2-7 better. This CDR3 has 15 amino acids.

Note on this clonotype: The final CDR3 position lacks the conserved phenylalanine or tryptophan, pointing to a likely read error. The chain is built from TRBV29-1 and TRBJ2-5; no clear D gene. Germline-derived CDR1 and CDR2 are SQVTM and ANQGSEA. V was clipped by 4 bases and J by 1 base, with 7 bases between them. This CDR3 has 12 amino acids. The CDR3 sequence is CSVARLQETQYS. The CDR3 coding sequence is TGCAGCGTTGCACGGCTCCAAGAGACCCAGTACTCC.

The chain carries TRBV9 and TRBJ1-2; unclear D gene. This CDR3 is 15 amino acids long. V shed 0 bases and J shed 3 bases, with 12 bases lying between them. Germline values: CDR1 SGDLS, CDR2 YYNGEE. Written as DNA, the CDR3 is TGTGCCAGCAGCGTAGGGCAGACGAATTACTATGGCTACACCTTC. It is translated as CASSVGQTNYYGYTF.

V usage is TRBV6-1 and J usage is TRBJ2-7; a weak D match, TRBD2 (6 bases). Judging by the DNA end, TRBJ2-5 fits better; the J call may be wrong. The length of the CDR3 is 13 residues. CDR1 and CDR2 from the germline V gene are MNHNS and SASEGT. This chain's CDR3 is CATETVRGSTQYF. Written as DNA, the CDR3 is TGTGCCACTGAGACAGTTCGGGGGTCGACCCAGTACTTC.

The chain carries TRBV7-6 and TRBJ2-7, with 7 bases identical to TRBD1. The CDR3 sequence is 13 residues long. Germline assignment: CDR1 SGHVS and CDR2 FNYEAQ. Unmatched junction bases numbered 6, after V lost 7 bases and J lost 3 bases. The CDR3, as DNA: TGTGCCAGCAAGGAAGCAGGGGGCTACGAGCAGTACTTC. This gives the protein CASKEAGGYEQYF.

This rearrangement joins TRBV6-5 to TRBJ2-1; tentatively, D is TRBD2 (6 bases). CDR1 is MNHEY, CDR2 SVGAGI, per germline. This CDR3 comprises 14 residues. V lost 10 bases and J 6 bases, leaving 19 bases between the germline ends. The CDR3 sequence is CATAGRSPVNEQFF. CDR3 DNA sequence: TGTGCCACCGCGGGGAGGAGCCCGGTCAATGAGCAGTTCTTC.

This clonotype was detected only a few times. The chain links TRBV24-1 to TRBJ2-3, with 7 bases matching TRBD2. From germline, CDR1 is KGHDR and CDR2 SFDVKD. The CDR3 sequence is 21 residues long. V was clipped by 3 bases and J by 2 bases; unmatched bases: 22. The CDR3 protein is CATSDRSWAGETSVNTDTQYF. CDR3 DNA: TGTGCCACCAGTGATCGATCCTGGGCGGGGGAGACGTCTGTAAACACAGATACGCAGTATTTT.